This T cell receptor (beta chain) was found in a study of T cell repertoires in cytomegalovirus infection. TCRdb reprocessed the reads via MiXCR and lists one record per CDR3 protein. Among around 180,000 distinct CDR3 sequences listed, 28% were seen once. In germline, CDR1 is SNHLY, CDR2 FYNNEI. Between the trimmed V and J ends, which lost 2 bases and 9 bases, there was a span of 12 bases. This CDR3 spans 13 amino acids. The J gene is TRBJ2-3, the V gene TRBV2; D not resolved. The sequence was obtained from a human donor in good health (CMV status not recorded). Some clones in this sample may be carry-over from other donors' samples. Sequencing used PBMCs. DNA for the CDR3: TGTGCCAGCAGTGAAAGGGCCAGTACCACGCAGTATTTT. It encodes CASSERASTTQYF.